This entry lists 14 T cell receptor beta chains sequenced from one sample in a study of shared T cell receptors in the human thymus. Assay: immunoSEQ multiplex PCR; the TCRdb copy retains only in-frame clones and omits some. Counted here are about 710,000 clones, around 87% occurring once; the ten biggest clones make up roughly 0.0089%. The sample was also reused in another study, on human thymus T cells.

The source material was thymocytes. Every receptor here comes from a boy under three years old with a congenital heart defect.

The V and J genes are TRBV2 and TRBJ2-5; 8 nucleotides match TRBD2. The V and J ends lost 4 bases and 0 bases, in that order; junction bases with no gene match: 4. The CDR3 totals 15 residues. The V gene's germline CDR1 is SNHLY and CDR2 FYNNEI. For the CDR3, the DNA is TGTGCCAGCAGTGGAAGCGGGGGATACCAAGAGACCCAGTACTTC. As protein: CASSGSGGYQETQYF.

CDR3 loop: CSVLLVWEQFF. The CDR3 coding sequence is TGCAGCGTCCTCCTAGTATGGGAGCAGTTCTTC. V gene TRBV29-1 combines with J gene TRBJ2-1; D not certain. The CDR3 contains 11 residues. Germline V gene sequence: CDR1 SQVTM, CDR2 ANQGSEA. V was clipped by 6 bases and J by 10 bases, with 13 bases between them.

J is TRBJ2-7 and V is TRBV4-1; tentatively, D is TRBD1 (5 bases). Germline V gives CDR1 MGHRA, CDR2 YSYEKL. This CDR3 contains 15 residues. Trimming left V 4 bases short and J 4 bases short, with 17 bases between. The CDR3 bases are TGCGCCAGCAGCCTCAACCAGGACACCACGTACGAGCAGTACTTC. As protein: CASSLNQDTTYEQYF.

This clone was seen only once. This rearrangement joins TRBV20-1 to TRBJ2-7; the match to TRBD2 covers 7 bases. Germline CDR1 and CDR2: DFQATT and SNEGSKA (reference sequence). Losses at the gene ends were 6 bases for V and 10 bases for J; bases not matched to a gene: 9. CDR3 length: 11 amino acids. The CDR3 loop reads CSAGGMEIQYF. CDR3 in DNA: TGCAGTGCGGGGGGGATGGAGATCCAGTACTTC.

The chain joins TRBV19 to TRBJ1-5; 7 bases line up with TRBD1. V lost 6 bases, J lost 0 bases, and 5 bases stayed unmatched. The CDR3 spans 15 residues. The V gene's germline CDR1 is LNHDA and CDR2 SQIVND (reference sequence). This CDR3 reads CASRGTVNSNQPQHF. The DNA for the CDR3 is TGTGCCAGTAGGGGGACAGTCAATAGCAATCAGCCCCAGCATTTT.

The rearrangement uses TRBV5-4 and TRBJ1-2; 7 bases fit TRBD1. CDR3 length: 16 amino acids. V dropped 2 bases and J dropped 5; count of bases not matched to a gene: 12. Germline V lookup: CDR1 SGHNT, CDR2 YYREEE (reference sequence). The CDR3 nucleotides are TGTGCCAGCAGCTTAGGATGGTCGGGACAGTTTTATGGCTACACCTTC. As protein: CASSLGWSGQFYGYTF.

This chain joins TRBV18 and TRBJ1-6; TRBD1 matches at 9 bases. CDR1 KGHSH and CDR2 LQKENI come from the germline V gene. V shed 3 bases, J shed 7 bases, and the junction held 10 bases outside the gene matches. The CDR3 extends over 17 amino acids. In DNA, the CDR3 is TGTGCCAGCTCACCTTACAGGGGGCGCGGGGGGAATTCACCCCTCCACTTT. Protein sequence: CASSPYRGRGGNSPLHF. Looking up the rest from reference TRBV18 and TRBJ1-6 gives the full variable domain: NAGVMQNPRHLVRRRGQEARLRCSPMKGHSHVYWYRQLPEEGLKFMVYLQKENIIDESGMPKERFSAEFPKEGPSILRIQQVVRGDSAAYFCASSPYRGRGGNSPLHFGNGTRLTVT.

This chain connects TRBV4-1 to TRBJ1-4, with 8 bases fitting TRBD1. V lost 0 bases and J lost 0; bases outside the gene matches: 18. This CDR3 has 22 amino acids. Germline CDR1 and CDR2: MGHRA and YSYEKL. This CDR3 is CASSQDSNRTDREEATNEKLFF. The CDR3 nucleotides read TGCGCCAGCAGCCAAGATTCAAACCGTACGGACAGGGAGGAGGCAACTAATGAAAAACTGTTTTTT.

The chain uses TRBV11-2 and TRBJ2-5, with 8 bases aligning to TRBD2. This CDR3 is 19 amino acids long. CDR1 and CDR2 from the germline V gene are SGHAT and FQNNGV. J was trimmed by 5 bases and V by 2 bases; bases with no gene match: 19. This CDR3 reads CASSLKYSTSGYRWETQYF. The CDR3 nucleotides are TGTGCCAGCAGCTTAAAGTATAGTACTAGCGGTTATAGGTGGGAGACCCAGTACTTC.

The DNA for the CDR3 is TGTGCCAGCAGCTTCGTCAGGGGTGGGTACGAGCAGTACTTC. It codes for CASSFVRGGYEQYF. The chain joins TRBV7-2 to TRBJ2-7; a possible D gene is TRBD1 (6 bases). Germline loops: CDR1 SGHTA, CDR2 FQGNSA. CDR3 length: 14 amino acids. The V end was cut by 3 bases, the J end by 4 bases, with 13 bases between.

The chain links TRBV6-5 to TRBJ1-2, with D perhaps TRBD1 (5 bases). Germline V CDR1 and CDR2: MNHEY, SVGAGI. V dropped 2 bases and J dropped 4 bases, with 14 bases sitting between them. The CDR3 spans 15 residues. The CDR3 protein is CASSYRPGKPYGYTF. CDR3 in DNA: TGTGCCAGCAGTTACCGTCCAGGGAAGCCCTATGGCTACACCTTC.

This chain joins TRBV6-5 and TRBJ1-2; D is ambiguous. Trimming stripped 2 bases from V and 7 bases from J, with 17 bases between. The CDR3 is 15 amino acids. Germline V gene sequence: CDR1 MNHEY, CDR2 SVGAGI. In nucleotides, the CDR3 is TGTGCCAGCAGTTACCGTGACAAAATACTAGGTGGCTACACCTTC. Translation: CASSYRDKILGGYTF.

This chain uses TRBV15 with TRBJ2-1, with D perhaps TRBD1 (5 bases). The V end lost 5 bases, the J end lost 1 base, and 9 bases lay between the germline ends. CDR3 length: 14 residues. Germline CDR1 LNHNV, CDR2 YYDKDF (reference sequence). CDR3 bases: TGTGCCACCAGCGGTCAGGGATCCTACAATGAGCAGTTCTTC. Translation: CATSGQGSYNEQFF.

The chain combines TRBV11-2 with TRBJ1-3, with D uncertain. V was pared by 2 bases and J by 1 base, with 9 bases between. CDR3 length: 15 residues. Germline CDR1 and CDR2: SGHAT and FQNNGV. CDR3 DNA sequence: TGTGCCAGCAGCTTACCCCCCTTTTCTGGAAACACCATATATTTT. Translated, it gives CASSLPPFSGNTIYF.